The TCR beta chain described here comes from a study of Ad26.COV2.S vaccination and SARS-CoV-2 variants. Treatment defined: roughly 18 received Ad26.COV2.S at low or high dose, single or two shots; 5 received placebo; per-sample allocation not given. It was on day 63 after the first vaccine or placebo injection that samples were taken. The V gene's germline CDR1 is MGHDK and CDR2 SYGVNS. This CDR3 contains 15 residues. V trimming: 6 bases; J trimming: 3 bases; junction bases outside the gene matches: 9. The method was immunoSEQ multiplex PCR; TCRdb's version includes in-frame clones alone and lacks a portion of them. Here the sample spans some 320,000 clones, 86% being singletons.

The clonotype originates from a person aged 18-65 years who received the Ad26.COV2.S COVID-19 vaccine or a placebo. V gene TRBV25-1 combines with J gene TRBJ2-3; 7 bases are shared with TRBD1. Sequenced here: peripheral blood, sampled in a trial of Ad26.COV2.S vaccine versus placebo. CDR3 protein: CASSRTGRRTDTQYF. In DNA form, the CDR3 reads TGTGCCAGCAGCCGGACAGGCCGCCGGACAGATACGCAGTATTTT. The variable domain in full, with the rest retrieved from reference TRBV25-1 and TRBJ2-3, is EADIYQTPRYLVIGTGKKITLECSQTMGHDKMYWYQQDPGMELHLIHYSYGVNSTEKGDLSSESTVSRIRTEHFPLTLESARPSHTSQYLCASSRTGRRTDTQYFGPGTRLTVL.